A single sample is the source of the 9 T cell receptor beta chains below, sequenced in a study of cytomegalovirus exposure and HLA in healthy donors. The PCR used 60 Vbeta and 13 Jbeta primers. Only in-frame clones appear in the TCRdb table, and some are missing; sequencing was by immunoSEQ multiplex PCR. The table has approximately 100,000 clones, just over 70% seen once. Sequencing input: PBMCs. Receptor source: a boy aged 10-17 years in good health and CMV-seronegative.

This chain joins TRBV7-9 and TRBJ1-6; D gene uncertain. Germline V lookup: CDR1 SEHNR, CDR2 FQNEAQ (reference sequence). V was clipped by 2 bases and J by 6 bases, with 8 bases between them. This CDR3 is 14 amino acids long. The CDR3 here is CASSLLEGNSPLHF. In DNA form, the CDR3 reads TGTGCCAGCAGCTTATTGGAGGGTAATTCACCCCTCCACTTT. Drawing the rest from reference TRBV7-9 and TRBJ1-6, the complete variable domain is DTGVSQNPRHKITKRGQNVTFRCDPISEHNRLYWYRQTLGQGPEFLTYFQNEAQLEKSRLLSDRFSAERPKGSFSTLEIQRTEQGDSAMYLCASSLLEGNSPLHFGNGTRLTVT.

V and J are TRBV28 and TRBJ2-5; D may be TRBD2 (5 bases). Germline assignment: CDR1 MDHEN and CDR2 SYDVKM. With 6 bases removed from V and 5 bases from J, the gap between germline ends came to 25 bases. The CDR3 runs 17 residues. CDR3 amino acids: CASRFRGTTGNRETQYF. Written as DNA, the CDR3 is TGTGCCAGCAGATTTCGGGGAACGACTGGAAATAGGGAGACCCAGTACTTC.

This sequence joins TRBV7-3 and TRBJ2-7, with D perhaps matching TRBD2 (6 bases). The CDR3 covers 15 residues. The germline V gene encodes CDR1 SGHTA and CDR2 FQGTGA. V lost 1 base to trimming and J lost 2 bases, with 12 bases between them. CDR3 nucleotides: TGTGCCAGCAGCTTAAGCGGAGGGGATCCCTACGAGCAGTACTTC. Encoded protein: CASSLSGGDPYEQYF.

The chain uses TRBV28 and TRBJ1-6; maybe TRBD1 (5 bases). Trimming left V 7 bases short and J 2 bases short, with 9 bases between. The CDR3 is made up of 14 amino acids. Germline V gene lookup returns CDR1 MDHEN and CDR2 SYDVKM. CDR3 DNA sequence: TGTGCCAGCACCCAGGGAACCTATAATTCACCCCTCCACTTT. Its protein product is CASTQGTYNSPLHF. The full variable domain, with the rest looked up from reference TRBV28 and TRBJ1-6, is DVKVTQSSRYLVKRTGEKVFLECVQDMDHENMFWYRQDPGLGLRLIYFSYDVKMKEKGDIPEGYSVSREKKERFSLILESASTNQTSMYLCASTQGTYNSPLHFGNGTRLTVT.

The chain has TRBV9 and TRBJ2-7, with a tentative D call TRBD1 (5 bases). The V and J ends lost 1 base and 1 base respectively, with 9 bases between them. CDR3 length: 14 amino acids. Germline V gives CDR1 SGDLS, CDR2 YYNGEE. DNA of the CDR3: TGTGCCAGCAGCGTAAGCAGGGTTTCCTACGAGCAGTACTTC. As protein: CASSVSRVSYEQYF.

The gene calls are TRBV28 and TRBJ2-7; 8 bases agree with TRBD1. The CDR3 runs 14 residues. The germline V gene encodes CDR1 MDHEN and CDR2 SYDVKM. The V segment lost 6 bases and the J segment 2 bases; nucleotides outside the gene matches: 6. In DNA form, the CDR3 reads TGTGCCAGCAGAACCGGGGGACAGGCCTACGAGCAGTACTTC. This gives the protein CASRTGGQAYEQYF.

V usage is TRBV2 and J usage is TRBJ2-5, with a possible D match to TRBD2 (7 bases). CDR3 length: 13 amino acids. Germline V gene data show CDR1 as SNHLY and CDR2 as FYNNEI. V was shortened by 7 bases and J by 7 bases, with 16 bases between the two germline ends. CDR3 DNA: TGTGCCAGCACCGAGGGGGGGCCCTGGACCCAGTACTTC. Translation: CASTEGGPWTQYF.

This chain uses TRBV19 with TRBJ2-5; possible D gene TRBD2, 6 bases. The CDR3 consists of 16 residues. The V end lost 3 bases, the J end lost 1 base, and 15 bases lay between the germline ends. CDR1 LNHDA and CDR2 SQIVND come from the germline V gene (reference sequence). The CDR3 protein is CASSMFPGAIQETQYF. The CDR3 DNA reads TGTGCCAGTAGTATGTTCCCGGGAGCGATCCAAGAGACCCAGTACTTC.

This clone was counted between two and nine times. The rearrangement joins TRBV5-1 to TRBJ2-7, with TRBD1 identical over 10 bases. V was pared by 4 bases and J by 3 bases, with 4 bases of the junction left unmatched. The CDR3 loop spans 14 amino acids. Germline lookup yields CDR1 SGHRS and CDR2 YFSETQ. CDR3 DNA sequence: TGCGCCAGCAGCCCCGGGACAGGGGTCTACGAGCAGTACTTC. Translated, it gives CASSPGTGVYEQYF.